This TCR beta chain emerged from a study of T cell responses to AZD1222 COVID-19 vaccine (dated by TCRdb to the early 2020s). For the wider study: TCR sequencing was performed for 230 to 250 trial participants, of whom about 200 were given two doses of AZD1222 and 26 were given two doses of MenACWY control vaccine. Trial participants were enrolled by age into subgroups of 18-55, 56-69 and 70-plus years, and roughly 160, 29 and 62 TCR-sequenced participants, respectively, were included in these subgroups.

The CDR3 regions of human TCRbeta chains were analyzed by immunosequencing. In the paper's pipeline: TCRs in the repertoires were matched against a reference library of SARS-CoV-2-specific TCRs that had been generated with the MIRA antigen-specificity platform. Breadth was defined as the fraction of unique TCRs that were SARS-CoV-2-associated, and depth was defined as the fraction of total T cells that were SARS-CoV-2-associated. Using the MIRA data, every spike-specific TCR was mapped to the spike region that the TCR reacted to and assigned to either a CD4 or a CD8 class. Log10-transformed breadth and depth values were compared by one-way ANOVA with Sidak's multiple comparisons tests. TCRdb took over this immuneACCESS table, retaining in-frame rearrangements with V and J assigned. Such tables are incomplete; in checked studies, under half of the missing clones stem from an unresolved V gene, and the remainder is unexplained. From that table come the V and J calls and clone size; the DNA was used to work out D and trimming. The sample profile shows approximately 110,000 clones; 92% of them were found once. 7.9% of the sample belongs to the ten largest clones.

From the germline V gene, CDR1 is MDHEN and CDR2 is SYDVKM. From its cysteine to its phenylalanine, the CDR3 spans 16 amino acids. Just CDR3 DNA is preserved here, 48 bases in frame from base 1. Deletion took 7 bases off V and 0 bases off J, with a span of 15 bases between the germline ends. What this sample's time point label stands for: about 28 days (+/-7) after the second vaccine dose. Because spike-specific TCR depth and breadth did not differ between the two schedules, AZD1222 recipients who got a second dose at roughly 4 weeks were pooled with those who got a second dose at roughly 12 weeks. Vaccinee samples came from UK trials COV001 and COV002, including a single-blind randomized controlled phase 2/3 trial of AZD1222 (ChAdOx1 nCoV-19) in healthy adults. For TCRbeta chain sequencing, PBMC samples from trial participants were taken at day 0 and at day 28 after the second dose. General findings and caveats noted by the study authors: After two AZD1222 doses, spike-specific TCR breadth and depth were significantly higher than at day 0 and than in MenACWY recipients. Because no day 14 peak-response samples were available, the repertoires could be characterized only after the peak T cell response. Reportedly, almost half of the unique spike-specific TCRs recognized epitopes lying outside the regions that are mutated in the B.1.351 and B.1.1.7 variants. The 56-69-year group was small, and its depth increase did not reach significance, likely because of low power. Most participants were white British and females outnumbered males, and the authors suggested that clonal diversity may have been underestimated. The vaccine-associated CD4 TCRs covered the entire spike protein, and the dominant responses fell in regions 160-218 and 743-854. Conclusions about previously exposed vaccinees are limited, since just 6 or 7 AZD1222 recipients were seropositive for SARS-CoV-2 at baseline.

As to this clone: No cognate antigen has been identified for it. Per-base qualities were not stored, and no clone one base away is much larger.

The input for sequencing was peripheral blood, taken 28 days after the second AZD1222 dose. Here the chain combines TRBV28 and TRBJ2-2; the D call is possibly TRBD1 or TRBD2, each sharing 5 bases. The TCR originated in an adult who received the AZD1222 COVID-19 vaccine. The CDR3 reads as follows: CASTLGRSANTGELFF. Here is the DNA: TGTGCCAGCACCCTGGGACGCTCAGCGAACACCGGGGAGCTGTTTTTT.